This is a list of T cell receptor beta chains from one sample in a study of cytomegalovirus exposure and HLA in healthy donors. Some clones are missing from TCRdb's copy, which holds only in-frame ones; the method was immunoSEQ multiplex PCR. This sample carries about 110,000 clones, roughly 82% of them seen once, and the ten largest clones take 3.5% to 5%. Sequencing was carried out using PBMCs. Receptors were obtained from a male donor in good health and CMV-seronegative. The CDR3 runs from the conserved cysteine through the conserved F or W. A D gene is named only where the DNA matches it firmly. Where a row states a size, it is once, few, many or the class of an expanded clone; other rows omit it.

length: 13
V: TRBV6-1
J: TRBJ2-3
D: NA
size: NA
DNA: TGTGCCAGCAGTGGGGAGGGGGCAGATACGCAGTATTTT
CDR3: CASSGEGADTQYF

length: 16
V: TRBV18
J: TRBJ2-2
D: NA
size: NA
DNA: TGTGCCAGCTCACCACGAGCTAGCGAGAACACCGGGGAGCTGTTTTTT
CDR3: CASSPRASENTGELFF

length: 12
V: TRBV30
J: TRBJ1-1
D: NA
size: NA
DNA: TGTGCCTGGAACCCGACAGGAACTGAAGCTTTCTTT
CDR3: CAWNPTGTEAFF

length: 18
V: TRBV5-5
J: TRBJ2-4
D: NA
size: once
DNA: TGTGCCAGCAGCTTGGGTCCCGACAGGTCGCTAGCCAAAAACATTCAGTACTTC
CDR3: CASSLGPDRSLAKNIQYF

length: 14
V: TRBV2
J: TRBJ2-1
D: NA
size: NA
DNA: TGTGCCAGCAACGCTGACGGGGGATACAATGAGCAGTTCTTC
CDR3: CASNADGGYNEQFF

length: 13
V: TRBV28
J: TRBJ2-7
D: TRBD2
size: few
DNA: TGTCGTAGCAGGGCTAGCGGGAGACGCGAGCAGTACTTC
CDR3: CRSRASGRREQYF

length: 16
V: TRBV14
J: TRBJ2-5
D: NA
size: NA
DNA: TGTGCCAGCACCGATAGAGAACTAGCAGCGCAAGAGACCCAGTACTTC
CDR3: CASTDRELAAQETQYF

length: 16
V: TRBV7-2
J: TRBJ2-6
D: NA
size: NA
DNA: TGTGCCAGCAGCTCAAAAACAGCTTCTGGGGCCAACGTCCTGACTTTC
CDR3: CASSSKTASGANVLTF

length: 16
V: TRBV29-1
J: TRBJ2-2
D: TRBD2
size: NA
DNA: TGCAGCGTTGAAAGGGGACTAGCGGGAGGGACCGGGGAGCTGTTTTTT
CDR3: CSVERGLAGGTGELFF

length: 14
V: TRBV5-5
J: TRBJ2-7
D: TRBD1
size: NA
DNA: TGTGCCAGCAGGACTCCGGGACAGGGTCTCGAGCAGTACTTC
CDR3: CASRTPGQGLEQYF

length: 16
V: TRBV2
J: TRBJ2-5
D: TRBD2
size: once
DNA: TGTGCCAGCAGTGAACTGCTAGCGGGAGTGGACGAGACCCAGTACTTC
CDR3: CASSELLAGVDETQYF

length: 13
V: TRBV2
J: TRBJ2-3
D: NA
size: NA
DNA: TGTGCCAGCCAAATCAGGGTCGTAGATACGCAGTATTTT
CDR3: CASQIRVVDTQYF

length: 15
V: TRBV5-1
J: TRBJ2-2
D: NA
size: NA
DNA: TGCGCCAGCACCCGCGGCGGAGGGTTTACCGGGGAGCTGTTTTTT
CDR3: CASTRGGGFTGELFF

length: 14
V: TRBV4-1
J: TRBJ2-7
D: NA
size: NA
DNA: TGCGCCAGCAGCCAAGGGACTGTTTCCTACGAGCAGTACTTC
CDR3: CASSQGTVSYEQYF

length: 15
V: TRBV7-6
J: TRBJ2-1
D: NA
size: NA
DNA: TGTGCCAGCAGCTTAGTGCGGAGCTCCTACAATGAGCAGTTCTTC
CDR3: CASSLVRSSYNEQFF

length: 13
V: TRBV5-1
J: TRBJ2-5
D: NA
size: NA
DNA: TGCGCCAGCGCCGGGACACCAGGAGAGACCCAGTACTTC
CDR3: CASAGTPGETQYF

length: 18
V: TRBV19
J: TRBJ2-1
D: TRBD2
size: NA
DNA: TGTGCCAGTAGTACCAGACTAGCGGGAAGCCCCTTGTACAATGAGCAGTTCTTC
CDR3: CASSTRLAGSPLYNEQFF

length: 16
V: TRBV14
J: TRBJ2-1
D: NA
size: NA
DNA: TGTGCCAGCAGCCAAGAGGCAGGGGGGCCTGGCGGGATAAAGTTCTTC
CDR3: CASSQEAGGPGGIKFF

length: 13
V: TRBV6-5
J: TRBJ2-2
D: NA
size: NA
DNA: TGTGCCAGCAGTTTGGACTTTACCGGGGAGCTGTTTTTT
CDR3: CASSLDFTGELFF

length: 15
V: TRBV18
J: TRBJ1-1
D: NA
size: NA
DNA: TGTGCCAGCTCACCATCGGGGGGCGAGAACACTGAAGCTTTCTTT
CDR3: CASSPSGGENTEAFF

length: 16
V: TRBV4-1
J: TRBJ2-3
D: TRBD2
size: NA
DNA: TGCGCCAGCAGCCAAGATCTAGCGGGAGTGTTAGATACGCAGTATTTT
CDR3: CASSQDLAGVLDTQYF

length: 18
V: TRBV11-2
J: TRBJ1-1
D: NA
size: NA
DNA: TGTGCCAGCAGCTCCAGGACGCGGCGGGGCGTGGGTGCTAATGAAGCTTTCTTT
CDR3: CASSSRTRRGVGANEAFF

length: 15
V: TRBV9
J: TRBJ1-5
D: TRBD1
size: NA
DNA: TGTGCCAGCAGCCAGGGACAGGGGATCAATCAGCCCCAGCATTTT
CDR3: CASSQGQGINQPQHF

length: 15
V: TRBV4-1
J: TRBJ2-7
D: TRBD2
size: NA
DNA: TGCGCCAGCAGCATGGTAGCGGGAGTCTTCTCCGAGCAGTACTTC
CDR3: CASSMVAGVFSEQYF

length: 16
V: TRBV2
J: TRBJ2-5
D: NA
size: once
DNA: TGTGCCAGCAGTGAAGGGACGGGCAACTTCCAGGGGACCCAGTACTTC
CDR3: CASSEGTGNFQGTQYF

length: 17
V: TRBV4-1
J: TRBJ2-7
D: TRBD2
size: once
DNA: TGCGCCAGCAGCCAAGGGTTATCGGCGGGAGGGACCTACGAGCAGTACTTC
CDR3: CASSQGLSAGGTYEQYF

length: 12
V: TRBV5-1
J: TRBJ2-3
D: TRBD1
size: NA
DNA: TGCGCCAGCAGGGAACAGGGGGATACGCAGTATTTT
CDR3: CASREQGDTQYF

length: 13
V: TRBV10-3
J: TRBJ1-1
D: NA
size: NA
DNA: TGTGCCATCAGTGAGGACATCGACACTGAAGCTTTCTTT
CDR3: CAISEDIDTEAFF

length: 17
V: TRBV27
J: TRBJ2-7
D: TRBD2
size: NA
DNA: TGTGCCAGCAGTCAAAAATCCGCCCTAGCGGAAGCCTACGAGCAGTACTTC
CDR3: CASSQKSALAEAYEQYF

length: 15
V: TRBV15
J: TRBJ2-7
D: TRBD1
size: NA
DNA: TGTGCCACCAGCACCGGGACAGGGGGTTCCTACGAGCAGTACTTC
CDR3: CATSTGTGGSYEQYF

length: 13
V: TRBV29-1
J: TRBJ1-1
D: NA
size: few
DNA: TGCAGCGTTGATAGCAGGGCAGGGACTGAAGCTTTCTTT
CDR3: CSVDSRAGTEAFF

length: 14
V: TRBV14
J: TRBJ2-7
D: TRBD1
size: NA
DNA: TGTGCCAGCAGCCCTGGGACAGGGGGGAGCGAGCAGTACTTC
CDR3: CASSPGTGGSEQYF

length: 16
V: TRBV15
J: TRBJ1-4
D: NA
size: NA
DNA: TGTGCCACCAGCAGAGATCGCCACGCACGCGGTGAAAAACTGTTTTTT
CDR3: CATSRDRHARGEKLFF

length: 16
V: TRBV30
J: TRBJ2-3
D: TRBD2
size: NA
DNA: TGTGCCTGGAGTCCCGGTAGCGGGAGGGCCTTAGATACGCAGTATTTT
CDR3: CAWSPGSGRALDTQYF

length: 15
V: TRBV27
J: TRBJ2-7
D: TRBD2
size: NA
DNA: TGTGCCAGCTCACCGGGACTAGGTCGGCCCTACGAGCAGTACTTC
CDR3: CASSPGLGRPYEQYF

length: 16
V: TRBV28
J: TRBJ1-4
D: TRBD1
size: NA
DNA: TGTGCCAGCAGTTTTCAAGCAGGGGGTCTTGGGGAAAAACTGTTTTTT
CDR3: CASSFQAGGLGEKLFF

length: 15
V: TRBV5-4
J: TRBJ2-5
D: TRBD2
size: NA
DNA: TGTGCCAGCAGCTTGATAGCGGGAGTCCAAGAGACCCAGTACTTC
CDR3: CASSLIAGVQETQYF

length: 14
V: TRBV2
J: TRBJ1-5
D: NA
size: NA
DNA: TGTGCCAGCAGTGAAGGAGGGTTCGCGCAGCCCCAGCATTTT
CDR3: CASSEGGFAQPQHF

length: 15
V: TRBV5-4
J: TRBJ1-4
D: NA
size: NA
DNA: TGTGCCAGCAGCTTGGCCGCCGAGGGTGGTGAAAAACTGTTTTTT
CDR3: CASSLAAEGGEKLFF

length: 12
V: TRBV30
J: TRBJ2-1
D: NA
size: NA
DNA: TGTGCCTGGATGGGTGGGGGGAGTGAGCAGTTCTTC
CDR3: CAWMGGGSEQFF

length: 18
V: TRBV19
J: TRBJ2-1
D: TRBD2
size: NA
DNA: TGTGCCAGTAGTCTCGGGACTAGCGGGAGAAATTGGGGACATGAGCAGTTCTTC
CDR3: CASSLGTSGRNWGHEQFF

length: 16
V: TRBV4-1
J: TRBJ2-7
D: NA
size: NA
DNA: TGCGCCAGCAGCCAAGATCCGTCAGGGACTCCATACGAGCAGTACTTC
CDR3: CASSQDPSGTPYEQYF

length: 16
V: TRBV5-1
J: TRBJ2-3
D: NA
size: NA
DNA: TGCGCCAGCAGCTCCTTCGCTAGCGCGAGCACAGATACGCAGTATTTT
CDR3: CASSSFASASTDTQYF

length: 16
V: TRBV10-3
J: TRBJ2-5
D: NA
size: NA
DNA: TGTGCCATCAGTGAGTCGGTTGGGACATACCAAGAGACCCAGTACTTC
CDR3: CAISESVGTYQETQYF

length: 15
V: TRBV18
J: TRBJ2-7
D: TRBD2
size: NA
DNA: TGTGCCAGCTCACCAGGCGGGAGTGGCCGATACGAGCAGTACTTC
CDR3: CASSPGGSGRYEQYF